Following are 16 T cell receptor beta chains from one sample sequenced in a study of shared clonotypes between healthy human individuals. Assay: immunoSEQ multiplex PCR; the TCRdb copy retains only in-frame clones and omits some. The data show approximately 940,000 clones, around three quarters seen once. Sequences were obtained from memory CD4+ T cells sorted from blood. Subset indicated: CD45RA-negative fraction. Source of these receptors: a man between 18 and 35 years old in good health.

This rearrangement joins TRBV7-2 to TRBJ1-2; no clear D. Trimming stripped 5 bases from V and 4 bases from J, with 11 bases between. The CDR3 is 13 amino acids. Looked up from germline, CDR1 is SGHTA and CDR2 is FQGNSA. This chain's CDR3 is CASSRAASYGYTF. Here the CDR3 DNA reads TGTGCCAGCAGCCGGGCGGCTTCCTATGGCTACACCTTC.

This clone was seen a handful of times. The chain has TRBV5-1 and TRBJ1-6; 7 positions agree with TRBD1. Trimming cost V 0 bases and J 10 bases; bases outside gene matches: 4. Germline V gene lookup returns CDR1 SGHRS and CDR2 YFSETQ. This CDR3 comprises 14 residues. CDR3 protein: CASSLVDRESPLHF. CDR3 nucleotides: TGCGCCAGCAGCTTGGTAGACAGGGAATCACCCCTCCACTTT.

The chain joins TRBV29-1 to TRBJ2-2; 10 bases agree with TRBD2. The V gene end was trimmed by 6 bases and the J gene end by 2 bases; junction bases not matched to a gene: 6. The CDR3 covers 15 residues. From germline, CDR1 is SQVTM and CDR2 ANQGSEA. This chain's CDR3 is CSVLGLAVNTGELFF. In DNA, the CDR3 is TGCAGCGTATTAGGACTAGCGGTAAACACCGGGGAGCTGTTTTTT.

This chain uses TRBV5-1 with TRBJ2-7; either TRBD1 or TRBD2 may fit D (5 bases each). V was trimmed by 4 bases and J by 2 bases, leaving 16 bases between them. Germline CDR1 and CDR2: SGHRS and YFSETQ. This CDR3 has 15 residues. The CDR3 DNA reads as TGCGCCAGCAGCAACCGGGACGGCAACCCCTACGAGCAGTACTTC. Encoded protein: CASSNRDGNPYEQYF.

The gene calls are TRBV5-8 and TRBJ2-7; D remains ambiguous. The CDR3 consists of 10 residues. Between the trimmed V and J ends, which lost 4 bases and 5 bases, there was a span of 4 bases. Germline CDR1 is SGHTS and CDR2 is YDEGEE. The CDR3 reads CASSRNEQYF. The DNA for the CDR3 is TGTGCCAGCAGCCGGAACGAGCAGTACTTC.

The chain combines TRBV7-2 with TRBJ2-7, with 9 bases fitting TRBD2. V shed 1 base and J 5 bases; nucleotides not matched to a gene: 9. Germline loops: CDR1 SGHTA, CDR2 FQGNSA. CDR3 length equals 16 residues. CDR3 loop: CASSLGGRGGVDEQYF. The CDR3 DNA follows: TGTGCCAGCAGCTTAGGTGGGCGGGGGGGCGTCGACGAGCAGTACTTC.

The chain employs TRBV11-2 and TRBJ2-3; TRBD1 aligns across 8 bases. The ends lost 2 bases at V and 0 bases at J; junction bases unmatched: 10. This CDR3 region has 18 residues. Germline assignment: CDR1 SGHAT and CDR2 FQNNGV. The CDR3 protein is CASSLSPGGGTSTDTQYF. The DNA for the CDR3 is TGTGCCAGCAGCTTAAGCCCAGGGGGCGGGACTAGCACAGATACGCAGTATTTT.

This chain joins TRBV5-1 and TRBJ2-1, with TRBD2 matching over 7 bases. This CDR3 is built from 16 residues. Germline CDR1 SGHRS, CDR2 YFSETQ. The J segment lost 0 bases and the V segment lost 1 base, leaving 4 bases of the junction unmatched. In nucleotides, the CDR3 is TGCGCCAGCAGCTTGTTGTCTAGCGGCTCCTACAATGAGCAGTTCTTC. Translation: CASSLLSSGSYNEQFF. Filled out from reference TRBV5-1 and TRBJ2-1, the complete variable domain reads KAGVTQTPRYLIKTRGQQVTLSCSPISGHRSVSWYQQTPGQGLQFLFEYFSETQRNKGNFPGRFSGRQFSNSRSEMNVSTLELGDSALYLCASSLLSSGSYNEQFFGPGTRLTVL.

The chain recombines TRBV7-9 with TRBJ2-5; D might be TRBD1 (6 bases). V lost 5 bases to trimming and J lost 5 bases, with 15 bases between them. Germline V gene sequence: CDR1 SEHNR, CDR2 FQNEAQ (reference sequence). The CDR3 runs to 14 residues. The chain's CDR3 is CASSASGAGETQYF. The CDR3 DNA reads TGTGCCAGCAGCGCCTCAGGGGCTGGGGAGACCCAGTACTTC.

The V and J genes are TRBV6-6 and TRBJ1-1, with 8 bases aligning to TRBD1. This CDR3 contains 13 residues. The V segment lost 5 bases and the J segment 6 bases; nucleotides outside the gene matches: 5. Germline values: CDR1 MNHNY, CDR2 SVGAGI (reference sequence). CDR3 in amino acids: CASSHGQGSEAFF. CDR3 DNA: TGTGCCAGCAGTCACGGACAGGGTTCTGAAGCTTTCTTT.

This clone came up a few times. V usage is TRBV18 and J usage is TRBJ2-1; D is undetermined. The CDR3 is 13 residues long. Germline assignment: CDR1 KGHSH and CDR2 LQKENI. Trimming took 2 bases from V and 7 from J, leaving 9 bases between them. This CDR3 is CASSPFTDNEQFF. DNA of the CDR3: TGTGCCAGCTCACCATTCACTGATAATGAGCAGTTCTTC.

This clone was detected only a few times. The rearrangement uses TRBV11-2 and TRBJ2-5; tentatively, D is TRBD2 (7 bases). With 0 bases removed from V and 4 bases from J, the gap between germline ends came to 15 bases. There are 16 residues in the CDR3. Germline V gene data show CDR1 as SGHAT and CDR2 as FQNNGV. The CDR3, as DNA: TGTGCCAGCAGCTTAGATCACGGGGGGCTAGGAGAGACCCAGTACTTC. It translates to CASSLDHGGLGETQYF.

This chain's CDR3 is CASTSGGSTEAFF. The CDR3 nucleotides read TGTGCCAGCACCTCGGGGGGAAGCACTGAAGCTTTCTTT. This sequence joins TRBV5-4 and TRBJ1-1; tentatively, D is TRBD1 (5 bases). Between the trimmed V and J ends, which lost 6 bases and 4 bases, there was a span of 13 bases. Looked up from germline, CDR1 is SGHNT and CDR2 is YYREEE (reference sequence). The CDR3 sequence is 13 residues long.

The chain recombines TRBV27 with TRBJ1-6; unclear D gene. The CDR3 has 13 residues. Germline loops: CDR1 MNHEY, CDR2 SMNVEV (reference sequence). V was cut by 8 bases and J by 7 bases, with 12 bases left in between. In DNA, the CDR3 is TGTGCCAGCGCGTTTAGAGGGAATTCACCCCTCCACTTT. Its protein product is CASAFRGNSPLHF.

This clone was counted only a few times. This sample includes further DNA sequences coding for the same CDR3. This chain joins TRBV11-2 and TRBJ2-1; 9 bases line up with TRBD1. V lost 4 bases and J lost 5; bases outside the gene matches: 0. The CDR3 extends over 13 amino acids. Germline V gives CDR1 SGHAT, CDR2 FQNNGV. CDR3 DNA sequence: TGTGCCAGCAGCTGGACAGGGGACAATGAGCAGTTCTTC. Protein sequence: CASSWTGDNEQFF.

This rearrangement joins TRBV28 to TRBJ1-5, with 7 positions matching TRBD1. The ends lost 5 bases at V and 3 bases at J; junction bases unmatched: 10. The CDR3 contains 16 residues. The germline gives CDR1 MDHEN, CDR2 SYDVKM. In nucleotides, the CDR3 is TGTGCCAGCAGTATCCCCTTGGGACAGAACAATCAGCCCCAGCATTTT. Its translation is CASSIPLGQNNQPQHF.